This T cell receptor (beta chain) was obtained from a study of shared clonotypes between healthy human individuals. Assay used: immunoSEQ multiplex PCR; TCRdb lists only in-frame clones, some missing. The table records some 2,000,000 clones, about 95% of them present only once. In the naive CD8 group, cells lacked CD45RO and were positively selected for CCR7, so terminally differentiated effector memory CD45RA+ cells were left out. The germline gives CDR1 SGDLS, CDR2 YYNGEE. The length of the CDR3 is 18 residues. The junction had 12 bases not matched to a gene; V was cut back by 0 bases and J by 0 bases.

This chain connects TRBV9 to TRBJ2-7; 7 nucleotides line up with TRBD1. The sequence derives from a man aged 18-30 years in good health. Sample: naive CD8+ T cells sorted from blood. The CDR3 here is CASSVAAEGTDISYEQYF. The CDR3 region has the DNA TGTGCCAGCAGCGTAGCTGCCGAAGGGACAGACATCTCCTACGAGCAGTACTTC.